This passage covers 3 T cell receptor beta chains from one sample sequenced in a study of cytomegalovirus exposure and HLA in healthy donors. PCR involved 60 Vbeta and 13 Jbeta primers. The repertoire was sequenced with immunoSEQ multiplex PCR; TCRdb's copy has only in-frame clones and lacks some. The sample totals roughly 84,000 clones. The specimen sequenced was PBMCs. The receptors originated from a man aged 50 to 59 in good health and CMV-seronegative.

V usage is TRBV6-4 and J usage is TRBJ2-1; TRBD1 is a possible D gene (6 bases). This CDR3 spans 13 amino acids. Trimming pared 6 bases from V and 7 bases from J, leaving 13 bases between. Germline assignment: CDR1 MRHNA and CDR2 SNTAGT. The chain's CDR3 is CASSGQIGNEQFF. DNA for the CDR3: TGTGCCAGCAGCGGACAGATCGGGAATGAGCAGTTCTTC.

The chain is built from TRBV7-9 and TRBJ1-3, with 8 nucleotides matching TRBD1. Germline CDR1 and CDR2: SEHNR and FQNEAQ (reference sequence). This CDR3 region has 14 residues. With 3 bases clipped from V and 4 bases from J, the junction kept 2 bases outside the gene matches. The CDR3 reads CASSFTGGGNTIYF. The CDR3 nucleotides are TGTGCCAGCAGCTTTACAGGGGGAGGAAACACCATATATTTT.

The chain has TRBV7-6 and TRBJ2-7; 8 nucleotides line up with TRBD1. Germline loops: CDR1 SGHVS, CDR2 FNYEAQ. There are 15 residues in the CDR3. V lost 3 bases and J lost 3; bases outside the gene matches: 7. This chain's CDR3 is CASSLDSGTGYEQYF. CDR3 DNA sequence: TGTGCCAGCAGCTTGGACTCCGGGACAGGCTACGAGCAGTACTTC.